The 12 T cell receptor beta chains presented below share a single source sample, sequenced in a study of blood T cell repertoires in COVID-19. Data came from immunoSEQ multiplex PCR; TCRdb stores just in-frame clones and leaves some out. The sample lists over 350,000 clones; about nine tenths were seen once. The sequenced sample was peripheral blood. The receptors were gathered from a woman under 40 with active or convalescent COVID-19.

The chain has TRBV19 and TRBJ2-6; 9 nucleotides agree with TRBD1. CDR1 LNHDA and CDR2 SQIVND come from the germline V gene (reference sequence). V lost 10 bases, J lost 1 base, and 8 bases stayed unmatched. This CDR3 comprises 16 residues. DNA for the CDR3: TGTGCCACTACGGACAGGGGTTATTCTGGGGCCAACGTCCTGACTTTC. It is translated as CATTDRGYSGANVLTF.

This clone was recorded once. The V call is TRBV5-4, the J call TRBJ1-2, with no clear D. This CDR3 spans 13 amino acids. Trimming removed 6 bases at V and 5 bases at J, with 14 bases between. The germline gives CDR1 SGHNT, CDR2 YYREEE (reference sequence). CDR3 DNA sequence: TGTGCCAGCACCATCCAAGCGGGGTATGGCTACACCTTC. It is translated as CASTIQAGYGYTF.

The chain joins TRBV3-1 (or the pseudogene TRBV3-2) to TRBJ2-7; no clear D. CDR3 length: 12 residues. Germline-derived CDR1 and CDR2 are LGHDT and YNNKEL (reference sequence). V lost 3 bases, J lost 10 bases, and 13 bases lay in between. This CDR3 is CASSQAETSQYF. CDR3 bases: TGTGCCAGCAGCCAGGCTGAAACATCCCAGTACTTC.

Of note for this clone: Other DNA sequences in this sample translate to the same CDR3. The CDR3 DNA reads TGTGCCATCAGTGAGTCGAACAGAGCGGTGAATACCGGGGAGCTGTTTTTT. As protein: CAISESNRAVNTGELFF. This sequence joins TRBV10-3 and TRBJ2-2; D is possibly TRBD2 (5 bases). CDR1 and CDR2 (germline): ENHRY, SYGVKD. Trimming stripped 0 bases from V and 5 bases from J, with 16 bases between. The length of the CDR3 is 17 residues.

V gene TRBV2 combines with J gene TRBJ2-1; 7 bases are shared with TRBD1. The CDR3 runs to 13 residues. Trimming removed 8 bases from V and 5 bases from J; junction bases left unmatched: 6. CDR1 is SNHLY, CDR2 FYNNEI, per germline. The CDR3 DNA follows: TGTGCCAGCGACGGGACAGCCAACAATGAGCAGTTCTTC. Its translation: CASDGTANNEQFF.

The CDR3 DNA follows: TGCGCCAGCAGCCTAGGGACAGGGTCAGTCGAGCAGTACTTC. This encodes CASSLGTGSVEQYF. The V gene is TRBV4-1, the J gene TRBJ2-7; 9 nucleotides align to TRBD1. V shed 4 bases, J shed 6 bases, and the junction held 7 bases outside the gene matches. In germline, CDR1 is MGHRA, CDR2 YSYEKL. This CDR3 is 14 amino acids long.

The rearrangement uses TRBV3-1 (or the pseudogene TRBV3-2) and TRBJ1-4, with 8 bases fitting TRBD1. Germline V gene lookup returns CDR1 LGHDT and CDR2 YNNKEL (reference sequence). This CDR3 has 15 amino acids. The V gene end was trimmed by 2 bases and the J gene end by 3 bases; junction bases not matched to a gene: 2. The CDR3 region is CASSQRQGSNEKLFF. The CDR3 region has the DNA TGTGCCAGCAGCCAAAGACAGGGGTCTAATGAAAAACTGTTTTTT.

The rearrangement uses TRBV10-3 and TRBJ2-7; 9 bases map to TRBD2. The germline gives CDR1 ENHRY, CDR2 SYGVKD. V dropped 3 bases and J dropped 7; count of bases not matched to a gene: 4. This CDR3 is 13 amino acids long. CDR3 sequence: CAISDPTSGEQYF. CDR3 coding DNA: TGTGCCATCAGTGATCCCACTAGCGGGGAGCAGTACTTC.

The chain employs TRBV2 and TRBJ1-2; 7 bases agree with TRBD1. Germline V gene data show CDR1 as SNHLY and CDR2 as FYNNEI. V was pared by 3 bases and J by 3 bases, with 7 bases of the junction left unmatched. The CDR3 loop spans 15 amino acids. The CDR3, as DNA: TGTGCCAGCAGTGAGGGACAGCCGGACTACTATGGCTACACCTTC. As protein: CASSEGQPDYYGYTF. The whole variable domain, filled in from reference TRBV2 and TRBJ1-2, reads EPEVTQTPSHQVTQMGQEVILRCVPISNHLYFYWYRQILGQKVEFLVSFYNNEISEKSEIFDDQFSVERPDGSNFTLKIRSTKLEDSAMYFCASSEGQPDYYGYTFGSGTRLTVV.

This chain links TRBV18 with TRBJ2-5; D call uncertain. CDR1 KGHSH and CDR2 LQKENI come from the germline V gene. This CDR3 is 14 amino acids long. V lost 0 bases and J lost 4, with 9 bases in between. In DNA form, the CDR3 reads TGTGCCAGCTCACCACCGCCAAGTAGAGAGACCCAGTACTTC. Its translation: CASSPPPSRETQYF.

The chain has TRBV27 and TRBJ1-2; 7 bases align to TRBD1. Trimming at V came to 3 bases and at J to 5 bases, leaving 12 bases not matched to a gene. Germline values: CDR1 MNHEY, CDR2 SMNVEV (reference sequence). CDR3 size: 16 residues. CDR3 residues: CASSLILGTATYGYTF. The CDR3, as DNA: TGTGCCAGCAGTTTGATATTAGGGACAGCTACATATGGCTACACCTTC.

The genes are TRBV9 and TRBJ2-7, with 10 positions matching TRBD2. The CDR3 sequence is 18 residues long. The germline gives CDR1 SGDLS, CDR2 YYNGEE. With 3 bases clipped from V and 3 bases from J, the junction kept 15 bases outside the gene matches. The CDR3, as DNA: TGTGCCAGCAGCGATAGTTTAAGCCCTAGCGGGAGTCTCTACGAGCAGTACTTC. Translation: CASSDSLSPSGSLYEQYF.